This is a list of T cell receptor beta chains from one sample in a study of PD-1 blockade in classical Hodgkin lymphoma. Sequenced by immunoSEQ multiplex PCR; TCRdb stores in-frame clones only, minus some. Here the sample spans fewer than 15,000 clones, roughly 90% being singletons. Sequences were derived from CD4+ T cells from blood, sampled at baseline. Receptors originate from a human donor with classical Hodgkin lymphoma. Both conserved end residues are part of each CDR3. A D gene is named only where the DNA matches it firmly. Rows may omit the clone size; those that give it use once, few, many or a size class.

d_gene,j_gene,abundance,v_gene,CDR3aa,CDR3nt
TRBD2,TRBJ2-7,NA,TRBV7-9,CASRRLAGDREQYF,TGTGCCAGCAGACGACTAGCGGGAGATCGAGAGCAGTACTTC
NA,TRBJ2-1,NA,TRBV2,CASSKASSYNEQFF,TGTGCCAGCAGTAAGGCTAGCTCCTACAATGAGCAGTTCTTC
NA,TRBJ2-6,NA,TRBV28,CASSFGGSGANVLTF,TGTGCCAGCAGTTTCGGGGGCTCTGGGGCCAACGTCCTGACTTTC
NA,TRBJ2-7,NA,TRBV11-1,CASKRGSFSYEQYF,TGTGCCAGCAAAAGAGGATCATTCTCCTACGAGCAGTACTTC
NA,TRBJ2-5,NA,TRBV5-3,CASSVSKYETQYF,TGTGCCAGCAGCGTATCGAAGTATGAGACCCAGTACTTC
TRBD1,TRBJ1-2,NA,TRBV19,CASGTGRYGYTF,TGTGCCAGTGGGACAGGACGCTATGGCTACACCTTC
NA,TRBJ2-2,NA,TRBV5-1,CASSLGGGHTGELFF,TGCGCCAGCAGCTTGGGCGGGGGCCACACCGGGGAGCTGTTTTTT
NA,TRBJ2-3,NA,TRBV2,CASSLDLAPDTQYF,TGTGCCAGCAGCCTTGACTTGGCTCCAGATACGCAGTATTTT
NA,TRBJ1-1,once,TRBV19,CATRAAPQPNTEAFF,TGTGCCACCCGGGCCGCTCCTCAACCGAACACTGAAGCTTTCTTT
NA,TRBJ2-7,once,TRBV5-8,CASSKNRIVYEQYF,TGTGCCAGCAGCAAAAACAGAATCGTCTACGAGCAGTACTTC
TRBD2,TRBJ2-7,once,TRBV5-1,CASDLPQRGPPREQYF,TGCGCCAGCGACCTCCCCCAGCGGGGCCCCCCGCGGGAGCAGTACTTC
NA,TRBJ1-3,once,TRBV5-8,CASSLVVGWSGNTIYF,TGTGCCAGCAGCTTGGTCGTCGGTTGGTCTGGAAACACCATATATTTT
TRBD2,TRBJ2-5,NA,TRBV29-1,CSVDGLGSRETQYF,TGCAGCGTTGACGGACTAGGGAGTCGTGAGACCCAGTACTTC
TRBD1,TRBJ1-5,NA,TRBV28,CASSSLGTGDQPQHF,TGTGCCAGCAGTTCCCTCGGGACAGGGGATCAGCCCCAGCATTTT
TRBD1,TRBJ2-7,few,TRBV2,CASSETGGRSYEQYF,TGTGCCAGCAGTGAAACAGGGGGACGATCCTACGAGCAGTACTTC
NA,TRBJ1-1,NA,TRBV10-3,CAISDRVLNTEAFF,TGTGCCATCAGTGATAGGGTGTTGAACACTGAAGCTTTCTTT